Listed here are 25 T cell receptor beta chains from one sample, sequenced in a study of T cells in Graves' hyperthyroidism and ophthalmopathy. The source material, RNA transcripts, was used to amplify TCR beta CDR3 regions. The study used the HTBI primer set for a first-round RT-PCR of the TCR CDR3. TCRdb used MiXCR to reprocess the multiplex PCR reads, holding one entry per CDR3 protein. The sample holds roughly 580,000 distinct CDR3 sequences, under 60% seen once. The specimen was peripheral blood or thyroid tissue (not recorded which). The receptors derive from a woman in her late teens or twenties with Graves' hyperthyroidism.

This clonotype was seen only a few times. The rearrangement uses TRBV9 and TRBJ1-5; 7 positions match TRBD1. The CDR3 runs 10 residues. In germline, CDR1 is SGDLS, CDR2 YYNGEE. V trimming: 6 bases; J trimming: 9 bases; junction bases outside the gene matches: 0. CDR3 loop: CASNRGPQHF. In DNA, the CDR3 is TGTGCCAGCAACAGGGGGCCCCAGCATTTT.

This clonotype was observed a handful of times. The chain combines TRBV7-9 with TRBJ1-2; 7 bases fit TRBD1. V dropped 5 bases and J dropped 9; count of bases not matched to a gene: 15. Germline V gene lookup returns CDR1 SEHNR and CDR2 FQNEAQ (reference sequence). This CDR3 comprises 15 residues. CDR3 in amino acids: CASSQGSGDSARYTF. The CDR3, as DNA: TGTGCCAGCAGCCAGGGATCAGGGGACAGTGCCCGCTACACCTTC.

For this clonotype: This could be a read error, since a much larger clone is one nucleotide away. The chain recombines TRBV7-8 with TRBJ2-7; tentatively, D is TRBD1 or TRBD2 (7 bases each). The germline gives CDR1 SGHVS, CDR2 FQNEAQ. The CDR3 covers 12 residues. CDR3 region: CAGSQTGEGQYF. The CDR3 DNA is TGTGCCGGCAGCCAAACAGGGGAGGGGCAGTACTTC.

This clonotype was counted ten times or more. The rearrangement links TRBV15 to TRBJ1-5; D unresolved. V lost 1 base and J lost 0, with 13 bases in between. The CDR3 sequence is 17 residues long. Germline loops: CDR1 LNHNV, CDR2 YYDKDF (reference sequence). The CDR3 here is CATSRVGRGYSNQPQHF. The CDR3 nucleotides are TGTGCCACCAGCAGAGTAGGCCGAGGTTATAGCAATCAGCCCCAGCATTTT.

This clonotype was observed many times. The rearrangement links TRBV2 to TRBJ1-1; the D is unclear. This CDR3 is built from 13 residues. V was pared by 7 bases and J by 6 bases, with 15 bases between. Per germline, CDR1 SNHLY and CDR2 FYNNEI. Written as DNA, the CDR3 is TGTGCCAGCAAACCTGGGAGGATCCCTGAAGCTTTCTTT. As protein: CASKPGRIPEAFF.

This chain links TRBV20-1 with TRBJ1-1, with 7 bases aligning to TRBD1. The CDR3 runs 14 residues. Germline V lookup: CDR1 DFQATT, CDR2 SNEGSKA (reference sequence). The V and J ends lost 6 bases and 4 bases, in that order; junction bases with no gene match: 11. CDR3 region: CSATVPPGGTEAFF. CDR3 nucleotide sequence: TGCAGTGCCACCGTTCCCCCAGGGGGCACTGAAGCTTTCTTT.

V usage is TRBV24-1 and J usage is TRBJ2-5; 13 bases align to TRBD2. Germline V gene lookup returns CDR1 KGHDR and CDR2 SFDVKD. V lost 2 bases and J lost 0; bases outside the gene matches: 5. The CDR3 has 18 residues. The CDR3 bases are TGTGCCACCAGTGATTCCCAGGGGACTAGCGGGAACCAAGAGACCCAGTACTTC. Protein sequence: CATSDSQGTSGNQETQYF.

The J gene is TRBJ2-5, the V gene TRBV7-2; 11 bases fit TRBD2. J was trimmed by 5 bases and V by 3 bases; bases with no gene match: 8. CDR3 length equals 16 residues. CDR1 is SGHTA and CDR2 is FQGNSA in the germline V gene. Written as DNA, the CDR3 is TGTGCCAGCAGCTTGAGGACTAGCGGGTGGGGGGAGACCCAGTACTTC. It encodes CASSLRTSGWGETQYF.

This clonotype was counted a single time. The chain carries TRBV12-5 and TRBJ1-2; D call uncertain. This CDR3 contains 15 residues. V dropped 1 base and J dropped 2 bases, with 11 bases sitting between them. CDR1 and CDR2 from the germline V gene are LGHNT and FRNRAP. The CDR3 here is CASGLDGNRNYGYTF. In DNA, the CDR3 is TGTGCTAGTGGTTTGGACGGGAACAGAAACTATGGCTACACCTTC.

The genes are TRBV29-1 and TRBJ1-5; D unresolved. This CDR3 comprises 14 residues. CDR1 is SQVTM and CDR2 is ANQGSEA in the germline V gene. CDR3 DNA: TGCAGTGCCCGCCGCTTAAATAGCAATCAGCCCCAGCATTTT. Amino acid sequence: CSARRLNSNQPQHF.

The chain couples TRBV24-1 to TRBJ1-2, with 7 bases fitting TRBD1. With 2 bases clipped from V and 2 bases from J, the junction kept 4 bases outside the gene matches. Per the germline V gene, CDR1 is KGHDR and CDR2 is SFDVKD. The CDR3 spans 15 residues. This chain's CDR3 is CATSDSQTGNYGYTF. The DNA of the CDR3 is TGTGCCACCAGTGATTCCCAGACAGGGAACTATGGCTACACCTTC.

The gene calls are TRBV11-2 and TRBJ1-2, with no clear D. Trimming removed 5 bases at V and 2 bases at J, with 15 bases between. This CDR3 spans 15 amino acids. Germline V gene sequence: CDR1 SGHAT, CDR2 FQNNGV. The CDR3 here is CASSQLSGVNYGYTF. CDR3 DNA: TGTGCCAGCAGCCAACTGAGCGGAGTCAACTATGGCTACACCTTC.

This clonotype was recorded a few times. V gene TRBV24-1 combines with J gene TRBJ2-2; 12 bases match TRBD2. Per germline, CDR1 KGHDR and CDR2 SFDVKD. The CDR3 has 16 amino acids. The V and J ends lost 11 bases and 3 bases, in that order; junction bases with no gene match: 9. The CDR3 sequence is CASSLAGGWDTGELFF. Written as DNA, the CDR3 is TGTGCCAGCAGCCTAGCGGGAGGGTGGGACACCGGGGAGCTGTTTTTT.

The J gene is TRBJ1-2, the V gene TRBV6-6; no firm D call. The CDR3 consists of 12 residues. Trimming stripped 7 bases from V and 5 bases from J, with 11 bases between. Germline assignment: CDR1 MNHNY and CDR2 SVGAGI (reference sequence). CDR3 in amino acids: CASKKLLYGYTF. The CDR3 DNA is TGTGCCAGCAAGAAGTTATTGTATGGCTACACCTTC.

This chain joins TRBV2 and TRBJ1-6; D not resolved. The V gene's germline CDR1 is SNHLY and CDR2 FYNNEI. The V end was cut by 5 bases, the J end by 11 bases, with 16 bases between. There are 14 residues in the CDR3. CDR3: CASSSQASVAPLHF. The CDR3 coding sequence is TGTGCCAGCAGTTCTCAGGCGAGCGTAGCACCCCTCCACTTT.

The chain couples TRBV10-3 to TRBJ1-1; D not resolved. The CDR3 spans 13 residues. V lost 6 bases to trimming and J lost 6 bases, with 14 bases between them. The germline V gene encodes CDR1 ENHRY and CDR2 SYGVKD. The CDR3 coding sequence is TGTGCCATCAGCCAAGTTTTCGTCGCTGAAGCTTTCTTT. Translated, it gives CAISQVFVAEAFF.

J is TRBJ2-3 and V is TRBV15; D possibly corresponds to TRBD2 (6 bases). Trimming left V 5 bases short and J 0 bases short, with 15 bases between. CDR1 is LNHNV, CDR2 YYDKDF, per germline (reference sequence). This CDR3 contains 16 residues. The CDR3 spells CATSRPGGTSTDTQYF. CDR3 DNA sequence: TGTGCCACCAGCCGACCAGGCGGGACGAGCACAGATACGCAGTATTTT.

V usage is TRBV10-3 and J usage is TRBJ1-6; 7 nucleotides align to TRBD1. The CDR3 runs 16 residues. The germline gives CDR1 ENHRY, CDR2 SYGVKD. V lost 0 bases, J lost 8 bases, and 7 bases stayed unmatched. CDR3 region: CAISESQAGGYSPLHF. The CDR3 bases are TGTGCCATCAGTGAGTCCCAGGCAGGGGGGTATTCACCCCTCCACTTT.

The J gene is TRBJ2-1, the V gene TRBV7-3; D gene unclear. The germline V and J ends were trimmed by 1 base and 6 bases, with 13 bases remaining between them. Germline-derived CDR1 and CDR2 are SGHTA and FQGTGA. The CDR3 covers 15 residues. CDR3 DNA: TGTGCCAGCAGCTTAATGCGGTTGGCTAGCAATGAGCAGTTCTTC. Translated, it gives CASSLMRLASNEQFF.

The chain uses TRBV7-3 and TRBJ1-1; D is possibly TRBD1 (5 bases). V lost 2 bases and J 10 bases, leaving 14 bases between the germline ends. This CDR3 contains 13 residues. Germline V gene sequence: CDR1 SGHTA, CDR2 FQGTGA. The CDR3 is CASSLLPGDGAFF. The CDR3 bases are TGTGCCAGCAGCTTACTCCCGGGGGATGGAGCTTTCTTT.

V usage is TRBV20-1 and J usage is TRBJ1-1; maybe TRBD1 (5 bases). V was trimmed by 5 bases and J by 2 bases, leaving 15 bases between them. Germline V CDR1 and CDR2: DFQATT, SNEGSKA (reference sequence). This CDR3 is 14 amino acids long. CDR3 in DNA: TGCAGTGCTCGGGAGGACACCAGCAACACTGAAGCTTTCTTT. Translation: CSAREDTSNTEAFF.

This chain uses TRBV14 with TRBJ1-5; D possibly corresponds to TRBD1 (5 bases). Trimming took off 8 bases at V and 5 bases at J, with 16 bases between the two ends. CDR3 length: 14 amino acids. Germline values: CDR1 SGHDN, CDR2 FVKESK. The CDR3 sequence: CASSGEAGYQPQHF. The CDR3 coding sequence is TGTGCCAGCTCAGGAGAGGCAGGGTATCAGCCCCAGCATTTT.

The J gene is TRBJ2-6, the V gene TRBV7-2; maybe TRBD1 (6 bases). V was clipped by 9 bases and J by 0 bases, with 24 bases between them. The germline V gene has CDR1 SGHTA and CDR2 FQGNSA. The CDR3 covers 19 residues. The CDR3 nucleotides are TGTGCCAGTAGTACCCCAGGGGACGGCCCGAGCTCTGGGGCCAACGTCCTGACTTTC. Residues: CASSTPGDGPSSGANVLTF.

J is TRBJ2-5 and V is TRBV2; possibly TRBD1 or TRBD2 for D (5 bases each). Germline V CDR1 and CDR2: SNHLY, FYNNEI. This CDR3 region has 13 residues. Deletions cut 8 bases from V and 5 bases from J, with 15 bases between. This CDR3 is CASRGRRAETQYF. Here the CDR3 DNA reads TGTGCCAGCCGGGGCCGTAGAGCGGAGACCCAGTACTTC.

This clonotype was found many times. The rearrangement uses TRBV29-1 and TRBJ2-2, with D perhaps assigned TRBD1 or TRBD2 (5 bases each). The ends were cut back, 7 bases at V and 7 bases at J, with 16 bases in the middle. Germline-derived CDR1 and CDR2 are SQVTM and ANQGSEA. There are 13 residues in the CDR3. The chain's CDR3 is CSASIGAGGELFF. The CDR3 nucleotides read TGCAGCGCTAGCATAGGGGCCGGCGGGGAGCTGTTTTTT.